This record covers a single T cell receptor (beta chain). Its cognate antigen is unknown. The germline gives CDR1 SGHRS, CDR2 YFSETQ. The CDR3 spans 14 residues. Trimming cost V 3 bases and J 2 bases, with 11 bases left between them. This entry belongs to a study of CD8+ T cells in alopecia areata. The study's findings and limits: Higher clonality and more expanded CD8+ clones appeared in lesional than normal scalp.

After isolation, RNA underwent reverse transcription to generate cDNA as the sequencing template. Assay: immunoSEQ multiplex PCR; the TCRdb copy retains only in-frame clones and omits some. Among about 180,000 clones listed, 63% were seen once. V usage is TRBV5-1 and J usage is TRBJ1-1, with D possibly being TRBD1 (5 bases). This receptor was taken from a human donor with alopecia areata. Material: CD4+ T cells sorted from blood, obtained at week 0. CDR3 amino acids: CASSSQGGNTEAFF. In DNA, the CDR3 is TGCGCCAGCAGCTCGCAGGGAGGAAACACTGAAGCTTTCTTT. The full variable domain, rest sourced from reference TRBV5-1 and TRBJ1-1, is KAGVTQTPRYLIKTRGQQVTLSCSPISGHRSVSWYQQTPGQGLQFLFEYFSETQRNKGNFPGRFSGRQFSNSRSEMNVSTLELGDSALYLCASSSQGGNTEAFFGQGTRLTVV.